These T cell receptor beta chains were read from a single sample in a study of blood T cell repertoires in COVID-19. Produced via immunoSEQ multiplex PCR; TCRdb's table is partial and in-frame only. The sample has 300,000 to 400,000 clones; under 90% are singletons. The sample consisted of PBMCs or T cells enriched from blood (not recorded which). Receptors originate from a man in his 60s who had recovered from COVID-19. Both conserved end residues are trimmed from each CDR3.

TRBJ2-7	TRBV6-5	ASSYYTGTEQY
TRBJ1-1	TRBV15	ATSSDRVSTEAF
TRBJ2-6	TRBV7-3	ASSLTSGSVGANVLT
TRBJ1-1	TRBV29-1	SVEWGQGSEAF
TRBJ1-5	TRBV4-1	ASSQAFGAGGNQPQH
TRBJ2-4	TRBV5-1	ASSPWALTGGVKNIQY
TRBJ2-7	TRBV6-1	ASSDHRSSYEQY
TRBJ1-5	TRBV19	ASRMSGTAFNQPQH
TRBJ2-1	TRBV7-8	ASSSGAQGGNEQF
TRBJ1-4	TRBV7-7	ASSLAPGQGTGSEKLF
TRBJ2-7	TRBV29-1	SVEDISGRANEQY